The 5 T cell receptor beta chains presented below share a single source sample, sequenced in a study of blood T cell repertoires in COVID-19. Here immunoSEQ multiplex PCR was the method, and the copy in TCRdb shows in-frame clones only, minus some. In the table there are about 330,000 clones, roughly 88% of which are singletons. The sequenced sample was peripheral blood. The receptors here all came from a woman aged 45-60 years with active or convalescent COVID-19.

This clone was detected a few times. V usage is TRBV10-3 and J usage is TRBJ2-2; 11 nucleotides line up with TRBD2. Germline CDR1 and CDR2: ENHRY and SYGVKD. Losses at the gene ends were 1 base for V and 4 bases for J; bases not matched to a gene: 14. CDR3 length: 20 residues. CDR3: CAISEFLWTSGLQGTGELFF. The CDR3 DNA reads TGTGCCATCAGTGAGTTTCTATGGACTAGCGGGCTCCAGGGCACCGGGGAGCTGTTTTTT.

The rearrangement uses TRBV5-4 and TRBJ2-7; D ambiguous. CDR3 length: 12 residues. CDR1 is SGHNT and CDR2 is YYREEE in the germline V gene (reference sequence). Between the trimmed V and J ends, which lost 0 bases and 7 bases, there was a span of 8 bases. The CDR3 sequence: CASSLDGVEQYF. The CDR3 bases are TGTGCCAGCAGCTTGGACGGAGTAGAGCAGTACTTC.

The table lists this clone with a count of one. This chain connects TRBV9 to TRBJ2-1, with 9 bases matching TRBD2. CDR3 length: 18 residues. Germline CDR1 is SGDLS and CDR2 is YYNGEE. V lost 1 base and J lost 4; bases outside the gene matches: 12. CDR3 DNA sequence: TGTGCCAGCAGCGTAAATAGCCTAGCGGGAATTTTATACAATGAGCAGTTCTTC. This encodes CASSVNSLAGILYNEQFF.

The rearrangement uses TRBV7-9 and TRBJ1-2; D not resolved. Germline CDR1 is SEHNR and CDR2 is FQNEAQ (reference sequence). V lost 6 bases and J lost 6, with 14 bases in between. The length of the CDR3 is 13 residues. The CDR3 is CASREYPSDGYTF. The DNA of the CDR3 is TGTGCCAGCAGAGAGTATCCTTCGGATGGCTACACCTTC.

The chain recombines TRBV24-1 with TRBJ2-7, with TRBD1 as a possible D gene (5 bases). V lost 0 bases and J lost 6, with 8 bases in between. Germline V gene lookup returns CDR1 KGHDR and CDR2 SFDVKD. The CDR3 consists of 13 residues. CDR3 residues: CATSDLLTGEQYF. CDR3 sequence (DNA): TGTGCCACCAGTGATTTGCTAACAGGCGAGCAGTACTTC.